This T cell receptor (beta chain) was sequenced for a study of cytomegalovirus exposure and HLA in healthy donors. The V gene end was trimmed by 6 bases and the J gene end by 7 bases; junction bases not matched to a gene: 17. This CDR3 has 18 amino acids. Germline CDR1 and CDR2: SGHRS and YFSETQ. The PCR used 60 Vbeta and 13 Jbeta primers. Sequencing used immunoSEQ multiplex PCR; TCRdb keeps in-frame clones, though not all of them. The profile covers about 180,000 clones, with roughly 82% appearing a single time and about 1.5% taken by the ten largest. The sequence came from a man in his forties or fifties in good health and CMV-seronegative. Input material: PBMCs. This chain uses TRBV5-1 with TRBJ2-1; 12 nucleotides align to TRBD2. The CDR3 is CASNPGLAGGGSFNEQFF. The CDR3 nucleotides read TGCGCCAGCAACCCGGGACTAGCGGGCGGTGGCTCTTTTAATGAGCAGTTCTTC.